These 16 T cell receptor beta chains were sequenced from one sample in a study of T cell responses to AZD1222 COVID-19 vaccine. Sequenced by immunoSEQ multiplex PCR; TCRdb stores in-frame clones only, minus some. The table shows around 140,000 clones, with 85% to 95% occurring only once. The input for sequencing was peripheral blood, taken on day 0 of AZD1222 vaccination. The receptors originated from an adult in good health.

This clone was found once. The chain carries TRBV11-2 and TRBJ2-7; D not certain. Trimming stripped 5 bases from V and 3 bases from J, with 11 bases between. Germline CDR1 reads SGHAT; CDR2 reads FQNNGV. The CDR3 extends over 13 amino acids. CDR3 nucleotide sequence: TGTGCCAGCAGCCCCCAGAATTTCTACGAGCAGTACTTC. The encoded protein is CASSPQNFYEQYF. Filled out from reference TRBV11-2 and TRBJ2-7, the complete variable domain reads EAGVAQSPRYKIIEKRQSVAFWCNPISGHATLYWYQQILGQGPKLLIQFQNNGVVDDSQLPKDRFSAERLKGVDSTLKIQPAKLEDSAVYLCASSPQNFYEQYFGPGTRLTVT.

The V call is TRBV6-4, the J call TRBJ2-2; 12 nucleotides match TRBD2. This CDR3 has 16 amino acids. Germline CDR1 and CDR2: MRHNA and SNTAGT. The ends lost 7 bases at V and 2 bases at J; junction bases unmatched: 5. The CDR3, as DNA: TGTGCCAGCACCCCACTAGCGGGGGGAAACACCGGGGAGCTGTTTTTT. This codes for CASTPLAGGNTGELFF.

The V gene is TRBV28, the J gene TRBJ1-2, with no clear D. The ends were cut back, 5 bases at V and 0 bases at J, with 16 bases in the middle. The CDR3 runs 16 residues. Looked up from germline, CDR1 is MDHEN and CDR2 is SYDVKM. The CDR3 loop is CASSEAGARSNYGYTF. CDR3 DNA: TGTGCCAGCAGTGAGGCAGGCGCTCGCTCTAACTATGGCTACACCTTC.

V gene TRBV16 combines with J gene TRBJ2-1, with 7 bases lining up with TRBD1. From germline, CDR1 is KGHSY and CDR2 FQNENV. Trimming took 4 bases from V and 0 from J; bases not matched to a gene: 12. This CDR3 is built from 18 residues. DNA for the CDR3: TGTGCCAGCAGCCCCTCCCCATCGACAGGGAGCTCCTACAATGAGCAGTTCTTC. It encodes CASSPSPSTGSSYNEQFF.

This rearrangement joins TRBV7-9 to TRBJ1-6, with D perhaps matching TRBD1 (5 bases). Germline V gives CDR1 SEHNR, CDR2 FQNEAQ (reference sequence). This CDR3 is 17 amino acids long. Trimming took off 7 bases at V and 0 bases at J, with 16 bases between the two ends. Written as DNA, the CDR3 is TGTGCCAGCATCCACCGGGACGCGAGCTCCTATAATTCACCCCTCCACTTT. Translating it yields CASIHRDASSYNSPLHF.

The V gene is TRBV28, the J gene TRBJ1-1; 8 bases line up with TRBD1. Trimming cost V 1 base and J 5 bases; bases outside gene matches: 3. The V gene's germline CDR1 is MDHEN and CDR2 SYDVKM. This CDR3 has 14 residues. CDR3 in amino acids: CASSLYRTGTEAFF. The CDR3 bases are TGTGCCAGCAGTTTATATAGGACAGGGACTGAAGCTTTCTTT.

The genes are TRBV11-3 and TRBJ1-2; TRBD1 might be the D (5 bases). Between the trimmed V and J ends, which lost 5 bases and 1 base, there was a span of 17 bases. The CDR3 has 16 amino acids. CDR1 is SGHNT, CDR2 YENEEA, per germline. In DNA form, the CDR3 reads TGTGCCAGCAGCCCCTTACCGGGACCGAATAACTATGGCTACACCTTC. Translating it yields CASSPLPGPNNYGYTF.

V usage is TRBV19 and J usage is TRBJ2-1, with 13 bases fitting TRBD2. CDR1 and CDR2 (germline): LNHDA, SQIVND (reference sequence). V dropped 6 bases and J dropped 8; count of bases not matched to a gene: 7. The CDR3 has 15 amino acids. CDR3 sequence: CASRPGTSGNDEQFF. CDR3 nucleotide sequence: TGTGCCAGTAGGCCAGGGACTAGCGGGAACGATGAGCAGTTCTTC.

Concerning this clone: The sample contains more than one DNA sequence encoding this CDR3. This sequence joins TRBV6-5 and TRBJ2-5, with unresolved D. V lost 0 bases and J lost 4, with 6 bases in between. CDR3 length equals 13 residues. From germline, CDR1 is MNHEY and CDR2 SVGAGI. This CDR3 is CASSYSGRETQYF. CDR3 nucleotides: TGTGCCAGCAGTTACTCGGGTAGAGAGACCCAGTACTTC.

The chain couples TRBV21-1 to TRBJ1-3. TRBV21-1 is marked as a pseudogene. The CDR3 length is 17 residues. The CDR3 DNA reads TGTGCCAGCAGCAAAGGGGGGACTCCGAGCTCTGGAAACACCATATATTTT. Amino acids: CASSKGGTPSSGNTIYF.

V usage is TRBV28 and J usage is TRBJ2-7; 8 bases are shared with TRBD1. Germline V gene sequence: CDR1 MDHEN, CDR2 SYDVKM. The CDR3 covers 15 residues. V lost 5 bases, J lost 4 bases, and 10 bases stayed unmatched. CDR3 in DNA: TGTGCCAGCAGTACCCAGGGGGCACCAGGTTACGAGCAGTACTTC. Translated, it gives CASSTQGAPGYEQYF.

The genes are TRBV24-1 and TRBJ1-5, with 9 bases identical to TRBD1. The CDR3 length is 18 residues. Germline V gene lookup returns CDR1 KGHDR and CDR2 SFDVKD. With V trimmed by 3 bases and J by 6 bases, 14 bases remained unmatched. The CDR3 DNA reads TGTGCCACCAGTGATGTAGTCTTGCCTACAGGGGGCCCTCAGCCCCAGCATTTT. Amino acid sequence: CATSDVVLPTGGPQPQHF.

The chain combines TRBV5-4 with TRBJ2-7; 9 bases line up with TRBD1. The J segment lost 4 bases and the V segment lost 4 bases, leaving 6 bases of the junction unmatched. Germline CDR1 SGHNT, CDR2 YYREEE (reference sequence). The CDR3 covers 14 residues. CDR3 protein: CASSPGTGHYEQYF. The CDR3 DNA is TGTGCCAGCAGCCCCGGGACAGGGCATTACGAGCAGTACTTC.

This rearrangement joins TRBV5-1 to TRBJ1-3; D gene unclear. The V and J ends lost 3 bases and 0 bases respectively, with 10 bases between them. This CDR3 region has 15 residues. Germline V CDR1 and CDR2: SGHRS, YFSETQ. This CDR3 is CASSSTPASGNTIYF. CDR3 nucleotides: TGCGCCAGCAGCTCTACACCCGCCTCTGGAAACACCATATATTTT.

This chain connects TRBV11-2 to TRBJ1-2; D gene unclear. The length of the CDR3 is 17 residues. Deletions cut 6 bases from V and 7 bases from J, with 27 bases between. Germline lookup yields CDR1 SGHAT and CDR2 FQNNGV. As DNA, the CDR3 is TGTGCCAGCAGTCACTTCTCCGACAACCAGATAAGCGGTGGCTACACCTTC. Translated: CASSHFSDNQISGGYTF.

The chain joins TRBV10-3 to TRBJ1-5, with unresolved D. The CDR3 extends over 13 amino acids. Germline V lookup: CDR1 ENHRY, CDR2 SYGVKD. Trimming took 5 bases from V and 0 from J, leaving 5 bases between them. This chain's CDR3 is CAISRDSNQPQHF. CDR3 nucleotide sequence: TGTGCCATCAGTAGGGATAGCAATCAGCCCCAGCATTTT.